This T cell receptor (beta chain) was recovered during a study of blood T cell repertoires in COVID-19. At the level of the study: The United States, Italy and Spain were the sources of the acute and convalescent COVID-19 samples. PBMCs, B-cell-depleted T cells, or T cells were the source of the cDNA or gDNA that made up the material.

Many counts were recorded for this clone. Between the trimmed V and J ends, which lost 6 bases and 1 base, there was a span of 15 bases. Germline assignment: CDR1 SNHLY and CDR2 FYNNEI. CDR3 size: 16 residues. Original analysis: Using reference gene primer amplification, nucleated cell counts were estimated. TCRdb keeps only in-frame clones here, not all; method: immunoSEQ multiplex PCR. For V, J and clone size, that table is used; D and trimming come from the DNA. The sample holds 310,000 or so clones, around 90% seen once. The sample was peripheral blood. The receptor was isolated from a woman aged 45 to 65 who had recovered from COVID-19. The genes are TRBV2 and TRBJ1-4; a possible D gene is TRBD1 (5 bases). The CDR3, as DNA: TGTGCCAGCAGATCAACATCAGGGAAAACTAATGAAAAACTGTTTTTT. As protein: CASRSTSGKTNEKLFF.